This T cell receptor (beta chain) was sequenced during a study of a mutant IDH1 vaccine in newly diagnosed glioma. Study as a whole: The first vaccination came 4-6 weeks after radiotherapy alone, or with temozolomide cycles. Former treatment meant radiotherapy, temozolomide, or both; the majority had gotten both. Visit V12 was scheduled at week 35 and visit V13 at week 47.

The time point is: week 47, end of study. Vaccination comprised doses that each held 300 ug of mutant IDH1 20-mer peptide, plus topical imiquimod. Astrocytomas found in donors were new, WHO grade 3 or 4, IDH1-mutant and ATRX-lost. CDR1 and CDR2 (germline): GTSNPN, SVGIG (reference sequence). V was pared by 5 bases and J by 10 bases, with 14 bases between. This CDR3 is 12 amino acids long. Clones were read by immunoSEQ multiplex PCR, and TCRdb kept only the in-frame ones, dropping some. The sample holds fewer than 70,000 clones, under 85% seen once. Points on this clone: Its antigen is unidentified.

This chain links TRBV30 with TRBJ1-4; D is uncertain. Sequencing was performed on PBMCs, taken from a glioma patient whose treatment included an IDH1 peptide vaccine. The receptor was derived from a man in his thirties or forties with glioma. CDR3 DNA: TGTGCCTGGGCGGGGTTGGCAAGAAAACTGTTTTTT. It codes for CAWAGLARKLFF.